The T cell receptor beta chain described here comes from a study of vaccination and CD4 T cells after COVID-19 (dated by TCRdb to the early 2020s). With regard to the full study: Convalescent patients had a positive SARS-CoV-2 result on nasal swab PCR, and of these patients, some ten had mild disease and one had severe disease. The time from the second vaccine dose to post-vaccine blood sampling had a median of around 72 days and ranged from roughly 12 to 250 days. The cultures were stimulated with overlapping spike peptide pools from SARS-CoV-2 and from the common cold coronaviruses HCoV-NL63, HCoV-OC43 and HCoV-229E. In around 9 COVID-19 convalescent patients and several infection-naive healthy vaccine recipients, researchers compared the spike-specific CD4+ TCR repertoire from before mRNA vaccination with the repertoire from after. In the convalescent cohort there were six males and four females, among whom were two Hispanic individuals, seven Caucasians, two Asians and one multiracial person. Participants received two doses of either the Pfizer-BioNTech BNT162b2 vaccine (n=8) or the Moderna mRNA-1273 vaccine (n=2). Post-COVID blood samples from convalescent patients were collected a median of around 100 days after diagnosis, with a range of roughly 30 to 170 days. In control cultures, a CEFX viral epitope pool was used as positive control, an HIV-1 Nef peptide pool was used as negative control, or no peptide was added. Results the study describes overall, beyond this receptor: The median number of SARS-CoV-2-reactive clonotypes rose from fewer than 25 after infection to some 40 after vaccination, but the change was not significant. Among the post-vaccine SARS-CoV-2-reactive clones in convalescent patients, a median about 87% showed up only after vaccination, which suggests vaccine-specific priming. In convalescent patients, nearly all vaccine-specific clones (304 of 307) were found to be mono-reactive for SARS-CoV-2 spike rather than cross-reactive with common cold coronaviruses. The study included relatively few convalescent patients and did not analyze early timepoints after natural infection.

To prepare the library, PCR was applied. At the Johns Hopkins FTIC core, DNA from the cultured CD4+ T cells underwent TCR sequencing with the Oncomine TCR Beta short-read assay. Genomic DNA was extracted from the cultured CD4+ T cells with the QIAamp micro DNA kit. The Oncomine TCR Beta libraries from cultured CD4+ T cells were pooled using unique dual indexes and then sequenced on an Illumina iSeq 100. Concerning the study's data processing: Non-productive sequences were removed, and CDR3s that did not start with C, did not end with F or W, or were shorter than 7 amino acids were discarded. The MANAFEST web application was used to identify antigen-specific clonotypes by comparing peptide-stimulated wells against reference wells and other culture wells. An FDR below 0.05, an odds ratio above 5, and a productive frequency above 0.1% in at least two of three replicate wells were required for clones to be considered positive. Clonotypes that were significantly expanded in both SARS-CoV-2 spike wells and at least one common cold coronavirus spike condition were defined as cross-reactive. CDR3 homology was assessed with Levenshtein distances (stringdist) and unrooted phylogenetic trees (ape) in R version 3.6.1. The public reads were run again by TCRdb, first through fastp at Q25 and then through MiXCR, and only productive beta chains were kept. CDR3 protein duplicates are merged, each entry listing the most common genes and DNA. For this entry, the V and J calls and clone size follow TCRdb and not the study's own pipeline. Recorded for this sample are fewer than 15,000 distinct CDR3 sequences; 30% of them occurred a single time. The ten largest clones represent under 20% of the sample.

This clonotype is assessed as large (0.1 to 1%). Its antigen is not yet known. No quality values exist for individual bases; no much larger clone is one base distant. The treatment or condition label here, explained by the study, means: roughly nine-day PBMC culture with coronavirus spike peptide pools or control peptides (ViraFEST assay). The study used the ViraFEST assay, which expanded antigen-specific T cells with peptide pools and then identified expanded clonotypes by TCR sequencing. The positive SARS-CoV-2 PCR tests of the convalescent patients were dated from March to December 2020, before the Alpha, Beta and Delta variants emerged in the United States. Under 2.5 million PBMCs per well were cultured in IMDM with approximately 5% human AB serum and 8 to 10 IU/ml IL-2, plus 10 ug/ml peptide pools. On days 3 and 7, half of the culture medium was replaced with fresh IL-2-containing medium. CD4+ T cells were isolated after roughly eleven days of culture through negative selection using the EasySep CD4+ T cell isolation kit. PBMCs were separated from whole blood using Ficoll-Paque Plus gradient centrifugation and then either used fresh or cryopreserved at -140C. Each culture condition was generally run in triplicate wells.

The CDR3 spans 14 residues, from the cysteine through the phenylalanine. Solely the CDR3 DNA is kept, with 42 bases framed from the first base. The germline V gene supplies CDR1 MNHNS and CDR2 SASEGT. V is pared back by 4 bases and J by 7 bases, with 11 bases lying between the germline termini. The rearrangement joined TRBV6-1 to TRBJ1-6; no D gene can be assigned with confidence. This clonotype was sampled from a human donor with COVID-19. The sample consisted of cultured CD4+ T cells from blood. In nucleotides, the sequence is TGTGCCAGCAGTGGGGCCCCCGGGAATTCACCCCTCCACTTT. The translation is CASSGAPGNSPLHF.